The rows below give T cell receptor beta chains drawn from one sample of a study of cytomegalovirus exposure and HLA in healthy donors. Method: immunoSEQ multiplex PCR; TCRdb's copy keeps in-frame clones and lacks some. Here the sample spans 130,000 to 150,000 clones, just over 85% being singletons. Sequenced material: PBMCs. These receptors were taken from a woman under 30 in good health and CMV-seropositive. The CDR3 runs from the conserved cysteine through the conserved F or W. D genes are given only for firm matches. For some rows the clone size is stated as once, few or many, or as a class when expanded; others skip it.

size: -; J: TRBJ2-2; D: TRBD2; V: TRBV29-1; CDR3: CSVVSGGYTGELFF; DNA: TGCAGCGTCGTTAGCGGGGGGTATACCGGGGAGCTGTTTTTT
size: -; J: TRBJ2-3; D: TRBD1; V: TRBV28; CDR3: CASSRDRGLTDTQYF; DNA: TGTGCCAGCAGCCGGGACAGGGGACTCACAGATACGCAGTATTTT
size: once; J: TRBJ1-4; D: -; V: TRBV27; CDR3: CASSKRANEKLFF; DNA: TGTGCCAGCAGTAAGAGGGCGAATGAAAAACTGTTTTTT
size: -; J: TRBJ2-2; D: -; V: TRBV5-4; CDR3: CASSPGQITDTGELFF; DNA: TGTGCCAGCAGCCCTGGACAGATAACGGACACCGGGGAGCTGTTTTTT
size: -; J: TRBJ2-7; D: TRBD2; V: TRBV6-5; CDR3: CASTDRASGRGEQYF; DNA: TGTGCCAGCACTGACAGGGCTAGCGGGAGAGGCGAGCAGTACTTC
size: once; J: TRBJ2-1; D: TRBD2; V: TRBV19; CDR3: CASSITGGRAYNEQFF; DNA: TGTGCCAGTAGTATAACGGGCGGGAGGGCCTACAATGAGCAGTTCTTC
size: -; J: TRBJ2-5; D: TRBD1; V: TRBV18; CDR3: CASSPSPRQGAAETQYF; DNA: TGTGCCAGCTCACCATCCCCCCGGCAGGGGGCTGCAGAGACCCAGTACTTC
size: -; J: TRBJ2-7; D: TRBD2; V: TRBV7-6; CDR3: CASSLAFGLASEQYF; DNA: TGTGCCAGCAGCTTAGCCTTTGGACTAGCCTCCGAGCAGTACTTC
size: -; J: TRBJ1-5; D: -; V: TRBV7-2; CDR3: CASSLVSKAQPQHF; DNA: TGTGCCAGCAGCTTAGTCTCGAAAGCACAGCCCCAGCATTTT
size: -; J: TRBJ2-1; D: TRBD2; V: TRBV2; CDR3: CADYRTSASSYNEQFF; DNA: TGTGCCGACTACCGGACTAGCGCGAGCTCCTACAATGAGCAGTTCTTC
size: -; J: TRBJ2-1; D: TRBD1; V: TRBV18; CDR3: CASSPKSQGAYNEQFF; DNA: TGTGCCAGCTCACCAAAGAGCCAGGGGGCCTACAATGAGCAGTTCTTC
size: -; J: TRBJ2-2; D: TRBD2; V: TRBV7-3; CDR3: CASSLDTLAGASGELFF; DNA: TGTGCCAGCAGCTTAGATACACTAGCGGGAGCATCCGGGGAGCTGTTTTTT
size: -; J: TRBJ1-2; D: TRBD1; V: TRBV28; CDR3: CASSTGQYGYTF; DNA: TGTGCCAGCAGTACGGGACAGTATGGCTACACCTTC
size: -; J: TRBJ2-7; D: TRBD1; V: TRBV27; CDR3: CASNLGQAKSYEQYF; DNA: TGTGCCAGCAACCTAGGACAGGCCAAATCCTACGAGCAGTACTTC
size: -; J: TRBJ2-3; D: -; V: TRBV5-1; CDR3: CASSLRTNTDTQYF; DNA: TGCGCCAGCAGCTTGAGGACTAACACAGATACGCAGTATTTT
size: -; J: TRBJ2-3; D: TRBD2; V: TRBV29-1; CDR3: CSVVPSGENTQYF; DNA: TGCAGCGTTGTGCCTAGCGGGGAAAATACGCAGTATTTT
size: -; J: TRBJ2-1; D: TRBD1; V: TRBV5-1; CDR3: CASSLTTDRGSGNEQFF; DNA: TGCGCCAGCAGCTTGACGACAGACAGGGGATCGGGCAATGAGCAGTTCTTC
size: -; J: TRBJ1-5; D: TRBD1; V: TRBV6-1; CDR3: CASSAGQGRATYQPQHF; DNA: TGTGCCAGCAGTGCAGGACAGGGAAGGGCTACTTATCAGCCCCAGCATTTT
size: -; J: TRBJ2-3; D: -; V: TRBV11-2; CDR3: CASSLISSTDTQYF; DNA: TGTGCCAGCAGCTTAATATCTAGCACAGATACGCAGTATTTT
size: -; J: TRBJ1-5; D: -; V: TRBV5-6; CDR3: CASTAGGGQPQHF; DNA: TGTGCCAGCACTGCTGGCGGGGGTCAGCCCCAGCATTTT
size: -; J: TRBJ2-5; D: TRBD2; V: TRBV5-1; CDR3: CASSLGRGEETQYF; DNA: TGCGCCAGCAGCTTGGGTCGGGGGGAAGAGACCCAGTACTTC
size: -; J: TRBJ2-3; D: -; V: TRBV6-7; CDR3: CASSYSPRGVDGSDTQYF; DNA: TGTGCCAGCAGTTACTCGCCTCGCGGGGTAGATGGGTCAGATACGCAGTATTTT
size: -; J: TRBJ1-1; D: -; V: TRBV11-1; CDR3: CASSLDILNTEAFF; DNA: TGTGCCAGCAGCCTGGACATCCTGAACACTGAAGCTTTCTTT
size: few; J: TRBJ1-2; D: -; V: TRBV28; CDR3: CASSFPDNFYGYTF; DNA: TGTGCCAGCAGTTTCCCGGACAACTTCTATGGCTACACCTTC
size: -; J: TRBJ2-1; D: -; V: TRBV27; CDR3: CASSFGYSYNEQFF; DNA: TGTGCCAGCAGTTTCGGGTACTCCTACAATGAGCAGTTCTTC
size: -; J: TRBJ1-5; D: -; V: TRBV18; CDR3: CASSPLEGGAAVVSNQPQHF; DNA: TGTGCCAGCTCGCCCTTGGAAGGAGGGGCAGCGGTAGTCAGCAATCAGCCCCAGCATTTT
size: -; J: TRBJ1-1; D: TRBD1; V: TRBV18; CDR3: CASSPGQGGTTEAFF; DNA: TGTGCCAGCTCACCTGGACAGGGGGGGACTACTGAAGCTTTCTTT
size: -; J: TRBJ2-5; D: TRBD2; V: TRBV4-3; CDR3: CASSTGLAGGGQYF; DNA: TGCGCCAGCAGCACCGGACTAGCGGGGGGCGGGCAGTACTTC
size: -; J: TRBJ2-3; D: -; V: TRBV18; CDR3: CASSQETSSSTDTQYF; DNA: TGTGCCAGCTCACAGGAGACTAGTTCTTCCACAGATACGCAGTATTTT
size: -; J: TRBJ1-1; D: TRBD1; V: TRBV5-8; CDR3: CASSRGMAGGNTEAFF; DNA: TGTGCCAGCAGCAGGGGAATGGCAGGGGGGAACACTGAAGCTTTCTTT
size: -; J: TRBJ2-6; D: -; V: TRBV6-5; CDR3: CASSTQGYGANVLTF; DNA: TGTGCCAGCAGTACACAGGGCTATGGGGCCAACGTCCTGACTTTC